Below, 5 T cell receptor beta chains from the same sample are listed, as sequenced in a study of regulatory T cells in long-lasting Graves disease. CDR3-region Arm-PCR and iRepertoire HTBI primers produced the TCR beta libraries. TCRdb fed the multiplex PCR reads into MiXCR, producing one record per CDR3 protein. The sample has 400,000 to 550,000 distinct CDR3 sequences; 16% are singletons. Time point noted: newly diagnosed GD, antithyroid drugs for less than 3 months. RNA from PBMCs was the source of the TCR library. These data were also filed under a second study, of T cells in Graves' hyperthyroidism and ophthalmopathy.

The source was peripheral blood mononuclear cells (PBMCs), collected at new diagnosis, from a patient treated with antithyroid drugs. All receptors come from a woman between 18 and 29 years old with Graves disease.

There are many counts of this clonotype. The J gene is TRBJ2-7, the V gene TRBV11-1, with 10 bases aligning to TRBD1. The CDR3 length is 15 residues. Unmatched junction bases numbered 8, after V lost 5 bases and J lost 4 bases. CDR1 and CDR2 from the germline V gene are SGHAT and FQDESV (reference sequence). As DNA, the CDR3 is TGTGCCAGCAGCCCACAGTGGACAGGGGGTTACGAGCAGTACTTC. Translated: CASSPQWTGGYEQYF.

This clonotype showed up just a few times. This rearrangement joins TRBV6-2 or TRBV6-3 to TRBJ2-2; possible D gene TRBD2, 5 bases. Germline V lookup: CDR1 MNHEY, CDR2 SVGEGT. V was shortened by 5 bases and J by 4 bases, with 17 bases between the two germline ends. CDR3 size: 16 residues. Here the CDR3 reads CASSEWRIGVTGELFF. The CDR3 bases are TGTGCCAGCAGTGAATGGAGGATTGGGGTCACCGGGGAGCTGTTTTTT.

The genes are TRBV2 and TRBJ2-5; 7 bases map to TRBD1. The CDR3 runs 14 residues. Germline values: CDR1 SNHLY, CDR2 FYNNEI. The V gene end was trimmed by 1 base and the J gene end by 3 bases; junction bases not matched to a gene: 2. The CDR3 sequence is CASSEETGKETQYF. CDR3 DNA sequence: TGTGCCAGCAGTGAAGAGACAGGGAAAGAGACCCAGTACTTC.

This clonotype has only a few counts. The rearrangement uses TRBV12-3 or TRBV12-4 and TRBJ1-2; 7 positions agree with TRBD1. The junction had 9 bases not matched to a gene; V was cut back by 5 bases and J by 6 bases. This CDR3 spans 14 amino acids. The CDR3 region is CASSPLPQGNGYTF. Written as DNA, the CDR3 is TGTGCCAGCAGTCCGCTCCCACAGGGGAATGGCTACACCTTC.

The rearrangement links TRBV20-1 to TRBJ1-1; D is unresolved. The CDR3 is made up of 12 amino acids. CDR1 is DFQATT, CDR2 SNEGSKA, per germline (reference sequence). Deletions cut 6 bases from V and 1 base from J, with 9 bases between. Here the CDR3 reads CSANLQNTEAFF. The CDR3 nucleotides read TGCAGTGCAAACCTTCAGAACACTGAAGCTTTCTTT.